Sequencing of this T cell receptor beta chain was carried out in a study of cytomegalovirus exposure and HLA in healthy donors. V was cut by 1 base and J by 5 bases, with 8 bases left in between. Per germline, CDR1 LGHNA and CDR2 YSLEER. The CDR3 length is 14 residues. In the PCR, 60 Vbeta and 13 Jbeta primers were used. Assay used: immunoSEQ multiplex PCR; TCRdb lists only in-frame clones, some missing. This table lists more than 90,000 clones. The chain employs TRBV4-3 and TRBJ2-2, with unresolved D. The source material was PBMCs. The receptor was isolated from a man aged 35 to 55 in good health and CMV-seropositive. This CDR3 reads CASSQGSWTGELFF. For the CDR3, the DNA is TGCGCCAGCAGCCAAGGGAGCTGGACCGGGGAGCTGTTTTTT.